The rows below give T cell receptor beta chains drawn from one sample of a study of blood T cell repertoires in COVID-19. Only in-frame clones appear in the TCRdb table, and some are missing; sequencing was by immunoSEQ multiplex PCR. The sample has under 200,000 clones, 65% to 80% seen once; the top ten hold around 8.1%. Sequenced sample: peripheral blood. These receptors all stem from a man aged 55 to 69 with acute or convalescent COVID-19. Both conserved end residues are part of each CDR3. A D gene is named only where the DNA matches it firmly. Clone size is shown for a subset of rows, as once, few, many or a class of expanded clone.

DNA	CDR3	J	V	D	length	size
TGTGCCAGCAGCTGGGGCAGGTCGGCACTCCCTCAGCCCCAGCATTTT	CASSWGRSALPQPQHF	TRBJ1-5	TRBV7-2	-	16	-
TGTGCCAGCAGTCATAAATACAGGGGGCAGTGTTGCGAGCAGTACTTC	CASSHKYRGQCCEQYF	TRBJ2-7	TRBV7-9	TRBD1	16	many
TGTGCCAGCAGCTTAAGGGACAAGAGCTCCTACAATGAGCAGTTCTTC	CASSLRDKSSYNEQFF	TRBJ2-1	TRBV7-8	-	16	-
TGTGCCACCAGTGACCCCAGGGGTATTAACACCGGGGAGCTGTTTTTT	CATSDPRGINTGELFF	TRBJ2-2	TRBV24-1	-	16	-
TGTGCCAGCAGTTCCGGACGGACTAGCACAGATACGCAGTATTTT	CASSSGRTSTDTQYF	TRBJ2-3	TRBV6-5	-	15	-
TGTGCCAGCAGTGGGACACCCCAAGCTTTCTTT	CASSGTPQAFF	TRBJ1-1	TRBV6-2/TRBV6-3	-	11	-
TGTGCCAGCAGCCAAGAGAAGTCTAGTGGTGAGACCCAGTACTTC	CASSQEKSSGETQYF	TRBJ2-5	TRBV4-2	-	15	once
TGTGCCTGGAGTAGACAGGGACCCCTCGAAGCTTTCTTT	CAWSRQGPLEAFF	TRBJ1-1	TRBV30	TRBD1	13	-
TGTGCCAGCTGGACTAGCATGGGCAATGAGCAGTTCTTC	CASWTSMGNEQFF	TRBJ2-1	TRBV2	TRBD2	13	-
TGTGCCTGGAGTGTACCCGAGACTAGCGGGGGACCTACCTACAATGAGCAGTTCTTC	CAWSVPETSGGPTYNEQFF	TRBJ2-1	TRBV30	TRBD2	19	-
TGTGCCAGCAGCCCCGGGTCCACAGATACGCAGTATTTT	CASSPGSTDTQYF	TRBJ2-3	TRBV11-2	-	13	-
TGCAGCTTCTGGACAGGGGGCGTATATGGCTACACCTTC	CSFWTGGVYGYTF	TRBJ1-2	TRBV29-1	TRBD1	13	once
TGTGCCAGTAGCGTTTGGGGGCTACGGACAGAGTATGGCTACACCTTC	CASSVWGLRTEYGYTF	TRBJ1-2	TRBV19	-	16	-
TGTGCCAGCAGCTTGAGAGATCAGCCCCAGCATTTT	CASSLRDQPQHF	TRBJ1-5	TRBV7-2	-	12	once
TGTGCCAGCAGCTTGGTTAAAATCGGGTCCACTAATGAAAAACTGTTTTTT	CASSLVKIGSTNEKLFF	TRBJ1-4	TRBV5-6	-	17	-
TGTGCCAGCAGCGTATCGGGGTTTGGAGGCGACGAGCAGTACTTC	CASSVSGFGGDEQYF	TRBJ2-7	TRBV9	-	15	-
TGTGCCTGGAGCGAACATAGCAATCAGCCCCAGCATTTT	CAWSEHSNQPQHF	TRBJ1-5	TRBV30	-	13	few
TGTGCCACCAGGCTTTGGGGAGTGGATGAGCAGTTCTTC	CATRLWGVDEQFF	TRBJ2-1	TRBV6-5	-	13	-
TGTGCCGGGACAACAGGGGGCCAAGAGACCCAGTACTTC	CAGTTGGQETQYF	TRBJ2-5	TRBV30	TRBD1	13	-
TGTGCCAGCAGCTTCGGCGGGGGTTCAGATACGCAGTATTTT	CASSFGGGSDTQYF	TRBJ2-3	TRBV5-4	TRBD2	14	-
TGTGCCAGCAGTGACCTTCATGACAGCTGGGTGACCCAGTACTTC	CASSDLHDSWVTQYF	TRBJ2-5	TRBV25-1	-	15	-
TGTGCCAGCAGTTACTCGATCAGCTACGAGCAGTACTTC	CASSYSISYEQYF	TRBJ2-7	TRBV6-5	-	13	-
TGTGCCAGCTCACGCGGACTAGGGGCCGGCACAGATACGCAGTATTTT	CASSRGLGAGTDTQYF	TRBJ2-3	TRBV18	TRBD2	16	few
TGTGCCAGCAGCGTAGCGGGGGGGGGCCCAGATACGCAGTATTTT	CASSVAGGGPDTQYF	TRBJ2-3	TRBV9	TRBD2	15	-